This entry lists 2 T cell receptor beta chains sequenced from one sample in a study of CD8+CD57+ T cells in acquired aplastic anemia. The use of genomic DNA as template underpinned the TCR beta VDJ and CDR3 profiling. TCRdb processed the reads anew with MiXCR; each CDR3 protein has one entry. The sample contains approximately 200,000 distinct CDR3 sequences, roughly half of which appear only once. The sample comprised sorted CD4+, CD8+, or CD8+CD57+ T cells (not recorded which) from PBMCs. These receptors all stem from a human donor in good health, serving as a control.

In its sample, this clonotype was seen many times. The chain uses TRBV20-1 and TRBJ2-7; TRBD2 is a possible D gene (5 bases). Looked up from germline, CDR1 is DFQATT and CDR2 is SNEGSKA (reference sequence). The CDR3 spans 14 residues. Trimming pared 6 bases from V and 7 bases from J, leaving 22 bases between. The CDR3 region has the DNA TGCAGTGCAGAGCCGGGAAGCCCTCGCGGGGAGCAGTACTTC. It translates to CSAEPGSPRGEQYF.

The genes are TRBV10-2 and TRBJ2-7; 12 nucleotides line up with TRBD1. J gave up 3 bases and V 7 bases, and 7 bases lay outside the gene matches. The CDR3 runs 15 residues. Germline CDR1 reads WSHSY; CDR2 reads SAAADI. The CDR3 protein is CASNAGTGGNYEQYF. The CDR3 bases are TGCGCCAGCAACGCCGGGACAGGGGGCAACTACGAGCAGTACTTC.